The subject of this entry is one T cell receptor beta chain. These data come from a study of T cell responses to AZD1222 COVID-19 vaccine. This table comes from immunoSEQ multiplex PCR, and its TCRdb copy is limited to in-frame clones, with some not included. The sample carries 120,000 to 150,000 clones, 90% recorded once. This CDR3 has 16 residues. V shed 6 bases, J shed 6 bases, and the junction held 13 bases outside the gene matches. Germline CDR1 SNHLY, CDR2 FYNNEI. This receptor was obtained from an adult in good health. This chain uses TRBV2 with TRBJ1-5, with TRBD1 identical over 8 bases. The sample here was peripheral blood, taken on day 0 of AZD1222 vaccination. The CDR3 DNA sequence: TGTGCCAGCAGAGCCACGGACAGGGCTATCAGTCAGCCCCAGCATTTT. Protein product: CASRATDRAISQPQHF.